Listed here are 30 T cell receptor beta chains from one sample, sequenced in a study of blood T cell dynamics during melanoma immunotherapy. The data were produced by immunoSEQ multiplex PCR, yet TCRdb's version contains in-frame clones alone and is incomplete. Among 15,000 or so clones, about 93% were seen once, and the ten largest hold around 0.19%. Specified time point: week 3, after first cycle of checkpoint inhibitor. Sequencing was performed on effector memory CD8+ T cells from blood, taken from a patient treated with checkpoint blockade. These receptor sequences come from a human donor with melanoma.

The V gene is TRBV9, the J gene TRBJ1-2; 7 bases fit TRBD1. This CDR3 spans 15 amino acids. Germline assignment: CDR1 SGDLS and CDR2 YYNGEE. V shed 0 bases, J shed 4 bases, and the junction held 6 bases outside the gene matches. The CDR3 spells CASSVVAGGSYGYTF. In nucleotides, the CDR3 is TGTGCCAGCAGCGTAGTGGCAGGGGGTAGCTATGGCTACACCTTC. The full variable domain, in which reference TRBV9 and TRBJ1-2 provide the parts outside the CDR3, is DSGVTQTPKHLITATGQRVTLRCSPRSGDLSVYWYQQSLDQGLQFLIQYYNGEERAKGNILERFSAQQFPDLHSELNLSSLELGDSALYFCASSVVAGGSYGYTFGSGTRLTVV.

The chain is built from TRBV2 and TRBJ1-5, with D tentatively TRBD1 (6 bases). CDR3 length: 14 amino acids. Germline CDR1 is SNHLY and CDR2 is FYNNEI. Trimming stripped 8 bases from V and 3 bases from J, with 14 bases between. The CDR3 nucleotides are TGTGCCAGCCGGGGGGGCAGGGTCAATCAGCCCCAGCATTTT. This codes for CASRGGRVNQPQHF.

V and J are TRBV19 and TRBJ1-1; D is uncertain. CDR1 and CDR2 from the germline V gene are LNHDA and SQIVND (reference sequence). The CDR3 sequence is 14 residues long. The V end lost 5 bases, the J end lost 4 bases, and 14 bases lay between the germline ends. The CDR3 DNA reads TGTGCCAGTAGTCCTGGACCGGGGAGCACTGAAGCTTTCTTT. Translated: CASSPGPGSTEAFF.

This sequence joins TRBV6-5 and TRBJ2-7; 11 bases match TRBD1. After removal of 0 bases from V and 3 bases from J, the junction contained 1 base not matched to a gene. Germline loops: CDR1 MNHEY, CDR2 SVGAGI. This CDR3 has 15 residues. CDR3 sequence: CASSYSGTGGYEQYF. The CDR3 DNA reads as TGTGCCAGCAGTTACTCCGGGACAGGGGGCTACGAGCAGTACTTC.

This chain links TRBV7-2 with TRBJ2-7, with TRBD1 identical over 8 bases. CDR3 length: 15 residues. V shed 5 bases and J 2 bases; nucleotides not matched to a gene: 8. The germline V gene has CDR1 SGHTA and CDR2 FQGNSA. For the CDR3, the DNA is TGTGCCAGCAGCCCACCCGGGACAGGAGCCTACGAGCAGTACTTC. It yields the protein CASSPPGTGAYEQYF.

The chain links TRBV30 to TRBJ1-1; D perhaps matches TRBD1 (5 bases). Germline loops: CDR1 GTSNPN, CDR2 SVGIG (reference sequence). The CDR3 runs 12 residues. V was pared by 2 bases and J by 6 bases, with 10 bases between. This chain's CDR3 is CAWSLATAEAFF. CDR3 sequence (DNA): TGTGCCTGGAGTCTCGCGACAGCTGAAGCTTTCTTT.

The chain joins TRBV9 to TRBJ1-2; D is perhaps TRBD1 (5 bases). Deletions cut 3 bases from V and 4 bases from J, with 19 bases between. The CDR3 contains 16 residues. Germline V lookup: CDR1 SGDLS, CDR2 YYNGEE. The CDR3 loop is CASSDAGTATLYGYTF. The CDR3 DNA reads TGTGCCAGCAGCGACGCCGGGACCGCCACCCTCTATGGCTACACCTTC. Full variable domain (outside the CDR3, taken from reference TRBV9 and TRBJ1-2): DSGVTQTPKHLITATGQRVTLRCSPRSGDLSVYWYQQSLDQGLQFLIQYYNGEERAKGNILERFSAQQFPDLHSELNLSSLELGDSALYFCASSDAGTATLYGYTFGSGTRLTVV.

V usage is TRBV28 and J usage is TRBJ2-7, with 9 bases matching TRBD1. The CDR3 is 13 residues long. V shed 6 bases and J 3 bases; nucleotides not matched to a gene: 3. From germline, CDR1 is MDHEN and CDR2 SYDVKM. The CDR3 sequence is CASRATGGYEQYF. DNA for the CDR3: TGTGCCAGCAGGGCGACAGGGGGCTACGAGCAGTACTTC.

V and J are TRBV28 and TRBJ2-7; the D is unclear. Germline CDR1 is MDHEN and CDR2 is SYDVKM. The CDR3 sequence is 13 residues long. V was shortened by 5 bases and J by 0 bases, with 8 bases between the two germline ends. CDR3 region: CASSDRVSYEQYF. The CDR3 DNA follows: TGTGCCAGCAGTGATAGGGTCTCCTACGAGCAGTACTTC.

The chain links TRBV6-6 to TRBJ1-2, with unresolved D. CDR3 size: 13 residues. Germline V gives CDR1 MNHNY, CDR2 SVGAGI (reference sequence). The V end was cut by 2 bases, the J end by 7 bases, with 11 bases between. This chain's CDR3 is CASSYIPVVGYTF. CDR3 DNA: TGTGCCAGCAGTTACATTCCCGTGGTTGGCTACACCTTC.

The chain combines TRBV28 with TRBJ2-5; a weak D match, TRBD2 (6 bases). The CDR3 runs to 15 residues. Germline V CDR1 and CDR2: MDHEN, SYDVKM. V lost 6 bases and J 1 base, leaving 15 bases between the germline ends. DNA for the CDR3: TGTGCCAGCAGCCCCAGTAGCGGACCCCAAGAGACCCAGTACTTC. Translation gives CASSPSSGPQETQYF.

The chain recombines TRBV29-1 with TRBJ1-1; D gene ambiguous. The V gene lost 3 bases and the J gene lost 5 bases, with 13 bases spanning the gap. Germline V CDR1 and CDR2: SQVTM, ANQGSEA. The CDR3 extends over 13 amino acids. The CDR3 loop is CSVDLMGLTEAFF. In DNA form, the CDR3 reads TGCAGCGTTGATCTTATGGGGTTAACTGAAGCTTTCTTT.

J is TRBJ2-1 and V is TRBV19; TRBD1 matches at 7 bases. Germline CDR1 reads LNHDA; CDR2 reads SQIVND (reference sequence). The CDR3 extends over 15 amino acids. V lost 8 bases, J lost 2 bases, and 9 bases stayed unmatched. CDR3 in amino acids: CASGEWDSPYNEQFF. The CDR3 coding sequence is TGTGCCAGTGGGGAGTGGGACAGTCCCTACAATGAGCAGTTCTTC.

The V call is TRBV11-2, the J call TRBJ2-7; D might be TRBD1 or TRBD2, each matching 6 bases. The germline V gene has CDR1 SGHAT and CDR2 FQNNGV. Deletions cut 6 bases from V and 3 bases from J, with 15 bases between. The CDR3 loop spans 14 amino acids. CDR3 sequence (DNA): TGTGCCAGCAGTTATGAGGGGGGAGGCTACGAGCAGTACTTC. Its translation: CASSYEGGGYEQYF.

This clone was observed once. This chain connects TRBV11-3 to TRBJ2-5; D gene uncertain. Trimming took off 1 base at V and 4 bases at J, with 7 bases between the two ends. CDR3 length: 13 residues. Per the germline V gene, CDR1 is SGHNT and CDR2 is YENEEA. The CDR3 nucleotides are TGTGCCAGCAGCTTAGTTAGGGCAGAGACCCAGTACTTC. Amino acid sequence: CASSLVRAETQYF.

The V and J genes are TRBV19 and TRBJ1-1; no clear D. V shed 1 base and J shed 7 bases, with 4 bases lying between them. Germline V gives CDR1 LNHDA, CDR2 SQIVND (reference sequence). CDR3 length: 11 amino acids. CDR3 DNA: TGTGCCAGTAGTATAGGCGTTGAAGCTTTCTTT. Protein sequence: CASSIGVEAFF. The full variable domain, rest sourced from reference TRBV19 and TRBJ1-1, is DGGITQSPKYLFRKEGQNVTLSCEQNLNHDAMYWYRQDPGQGLRLIYYSQIVNDFQKGDIAEGYSVSREKKESFPLTVTSAQKNPTAFYLCASSIGVEAFFGQGTRLTVV.

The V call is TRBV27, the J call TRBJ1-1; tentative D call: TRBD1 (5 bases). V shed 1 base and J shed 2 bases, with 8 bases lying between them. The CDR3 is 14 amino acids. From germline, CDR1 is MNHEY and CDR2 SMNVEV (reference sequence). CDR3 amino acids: CASSLWGGNTEAFF. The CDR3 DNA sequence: TGTGCCAGCAGTTTATGGGGGGGAAACACTGAAGCTTTCTTT.

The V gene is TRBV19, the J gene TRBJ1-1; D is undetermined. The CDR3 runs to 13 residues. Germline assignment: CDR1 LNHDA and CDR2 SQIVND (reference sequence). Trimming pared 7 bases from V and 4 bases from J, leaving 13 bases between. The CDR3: CASTPGGITEAFF. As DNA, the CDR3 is TGTGCCAGTACTCCAGGAGGGATCACTGAAGCTTTCTTT. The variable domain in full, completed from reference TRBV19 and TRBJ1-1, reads DGGITQSPKYLFRKEGQNVTLSCEQNLNHDAMYWYRQDPGQGLRLIYYSQIVNDFQKGDIAEGYSVSREKKESFPLTVTSAQKNPTAFYLCASTPGGITEAFFGQGTRLTVV.

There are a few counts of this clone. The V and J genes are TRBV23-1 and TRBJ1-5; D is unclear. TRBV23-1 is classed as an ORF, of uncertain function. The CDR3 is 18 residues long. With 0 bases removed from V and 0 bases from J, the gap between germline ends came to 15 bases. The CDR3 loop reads CASSQSCQVYYSNQPQHF. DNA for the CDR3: TGCGCCAGCAGTCAATCGTGTCAGGTCTACTATAGCAATCAGCCCCAGCATTTT.

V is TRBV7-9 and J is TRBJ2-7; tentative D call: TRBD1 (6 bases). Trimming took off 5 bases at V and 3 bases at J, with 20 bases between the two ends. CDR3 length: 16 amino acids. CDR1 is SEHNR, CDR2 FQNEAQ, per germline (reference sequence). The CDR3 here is CASSRLEQGVIYEQYF. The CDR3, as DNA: TGTGCCAGCAGCCGTCTCGAACAGGGTGTTATCTACGAGCAGTACTTC.

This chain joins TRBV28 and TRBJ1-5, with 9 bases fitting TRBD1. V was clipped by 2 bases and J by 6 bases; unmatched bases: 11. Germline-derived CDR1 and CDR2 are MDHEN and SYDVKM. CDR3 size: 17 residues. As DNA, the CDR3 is TGTGCCAGCAGTTTAGCTCCAACAGGGGGCGCGGGTCAGCCCCAGCATTTT. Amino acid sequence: CASSLAPTGGAGQPQHF. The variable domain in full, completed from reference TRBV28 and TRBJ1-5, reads DVKVTQSSRYLVKRTGEKVFLECVQDMDHENMFWYRQDPGLGLRLIYFSYDVKMKEKGDIPEGYSVSREKKERFSLILESASTNQTSMYLCASSLAPTGGAGQPQHFGDGTRLSIL.

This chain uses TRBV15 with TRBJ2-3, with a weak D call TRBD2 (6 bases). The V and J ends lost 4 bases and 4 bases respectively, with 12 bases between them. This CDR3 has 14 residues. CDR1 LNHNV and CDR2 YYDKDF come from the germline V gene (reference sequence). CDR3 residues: CATSITSPPDTQYF. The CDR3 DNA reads TGTGCCACCAGCATCACTAGCCCCCCAGATACGCAGTATTTT. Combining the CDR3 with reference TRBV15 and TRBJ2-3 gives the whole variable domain DAMVIQNPRYQVTQFGKPVTLSCSQTLNHNVMYWYQQKSSQAPKLLFHYYDKDFNNEADTPDNFQSRRPNTSFCFLDIRSPGLGDTAMYLCATSITSPPDTQYFGPGTRLTVL.

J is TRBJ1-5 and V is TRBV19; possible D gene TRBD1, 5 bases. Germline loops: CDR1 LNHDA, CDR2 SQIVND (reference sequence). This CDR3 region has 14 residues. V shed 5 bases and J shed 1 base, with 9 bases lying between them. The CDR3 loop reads CASSWGGSNQPQHF. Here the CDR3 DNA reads TGTGCCAGTAGTTGGGGGGGGAGCAATCAGCCCCAGCATTTT.

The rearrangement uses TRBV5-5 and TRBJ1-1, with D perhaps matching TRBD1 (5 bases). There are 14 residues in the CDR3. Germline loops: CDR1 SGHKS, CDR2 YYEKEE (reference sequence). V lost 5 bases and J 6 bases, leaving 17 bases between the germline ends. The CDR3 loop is CASSPIDRTAEAFF. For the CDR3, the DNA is TGTGCCAGCAGTCCCATTGACAGAACCGCTGAAGCTTTCTTT.

CDR3 coding DNA: TGTGCCAGCAGTTACTACAATGAGCAGTTCTTC. It is translated as CASSYYNEQFF. This chain joins TRBV27 and TRBJ2-1; no reliable D call. The V gene's germline CDR1 is MNHEY and CDR2 SMNVEV (reference sequence). This CDR3 comprises 11 residues. V was pared by 4 bases and J by 3 bases, with 1 base between.

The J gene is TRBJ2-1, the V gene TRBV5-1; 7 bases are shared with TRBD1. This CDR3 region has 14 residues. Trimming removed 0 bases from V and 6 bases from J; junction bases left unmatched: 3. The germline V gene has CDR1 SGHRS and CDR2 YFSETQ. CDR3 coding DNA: TGCGCCAGCAGCTTGGGGGCAGGGGGCAATGAGCAGTTCTTC. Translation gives CASSLGAGGNEQFF.

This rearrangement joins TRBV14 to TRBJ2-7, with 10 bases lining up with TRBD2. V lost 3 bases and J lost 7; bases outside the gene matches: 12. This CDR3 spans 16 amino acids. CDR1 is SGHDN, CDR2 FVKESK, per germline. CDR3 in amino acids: CASSHPSGSPPWEQYF. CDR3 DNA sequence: TGTGCCAGCAGCCACCCTAGCGGGAGTCCCCCTTGGGAGCAGTACTTC.

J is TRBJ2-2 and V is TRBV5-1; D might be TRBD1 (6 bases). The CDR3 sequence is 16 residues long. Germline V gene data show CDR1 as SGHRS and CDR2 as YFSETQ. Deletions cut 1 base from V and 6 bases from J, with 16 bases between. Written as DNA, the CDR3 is TGCGCCAGCAGCTTGATTAAGGCAGGGGAAGCCGGGGAGCTGTTTTTT. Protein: CASSLIKAGEAGELFF.

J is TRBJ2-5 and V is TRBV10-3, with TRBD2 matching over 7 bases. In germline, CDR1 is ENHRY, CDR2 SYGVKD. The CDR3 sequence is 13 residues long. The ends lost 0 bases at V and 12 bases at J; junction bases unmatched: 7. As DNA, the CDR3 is TGTGCCATCAGTGAGTCGACGGGACTACCCGAGTACTTC. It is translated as CAISESTGLPEYF.

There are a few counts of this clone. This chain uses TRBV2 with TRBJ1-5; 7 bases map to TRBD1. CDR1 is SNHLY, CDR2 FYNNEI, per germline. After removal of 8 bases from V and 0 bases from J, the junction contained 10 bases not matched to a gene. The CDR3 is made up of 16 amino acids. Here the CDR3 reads CASGGDRLYSNQPQHF. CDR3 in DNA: TGTGCCAGCGGCGGGGACAGACTCTATAGCAATCAGCCCCAGCATTTT.